These 22 T cell receptor beta chains share one sample of origin, sequenced in a study of shared clonotypes between healthy human individuals. TCRdb keeps only in-frame clones here, not all; method: immunoSEQ multiplex PCR. Of 450,000 to 500,000 clones detected, less than 80% appear once; the ten largest clones hold 10% to 15%. Sequencing was done on a sample of PBMCs. The receptor set was obtained from a woman in her thirties or forties in good health. Some clones in this sample may be carry-over from other donors' samples.

This clone was observed a few times. The rearrangement links TRBV4-2 to TRBJ1-2; TRBD1 might be the D (6 bases). This CDR3 region has 15 residues. V dropped 4 bases and J dropped 0 bases, with 12 bases sitting between them. Germline CDR1 and CDR2: LGHNA and YNFKEQ. CDR3 region: CASSPGWTANYGYTF. In nucleotides, the CDR3 is TGTGCCAGCAGCCCCGGGTGGACAGCTAACTATGGCTACACCTTC.

This clone was seen a few times. This sequence joins TRBV27 and TRBJ2-7, with TRBD2 as a possible D gene (5 bases). The CDR3 spans 17 residues. V was cut by 3 bases and J by 0 bases, with 18 bases left in between. Germline V lookup: CDR1 MNHEY, CDR2 SMNVEV (reference sequence). The CDR3 region is CASSFATGWANSYEQYF. For the CDR3, the DNA is TGTGCCAGCAGTTTCGCAACGGGGTGGGCAAACTCCTACGAGCAGTACTTC.

This sequence joins TRBV5-1 and TRBJ2-7; perhaps TRBD1 as D (6 bases). Trimming left V 6 bases short and J 0 bases short, with 10 bases between. Germline loops: CDR1 SGHRS, CDR2 YFSETQ. The CDR3 contains 13 residues. Here the CDR3 reads CASTSGASYEQYF. Here the CDR3 DNA reads TGCGCCAGCACCTCAGGGGCCTCCTACGAGCAGTACTTC.

The chain carries TRBV4-1 and TRBJ2-1; D is possibly TRBD1 or TRBD2 (6 bases each). The CDR3 has 18 amino acids. The V end lost 4 bases, the J end lost 0 bases, and 19 bases lay between the germline ends. Germline CDR1 and CDR2: MGHRA and YSYEKL. DNA for the CDR3: TGCGCCAGCAGCCTGCTCCCCGGGGGCGGTCTCTCCTACAATGAGCAGTTCTTC. Protein sequence: CASSLLPGGGLSYNEQFF.

The chain joins TRBV30 to TRBJ2-2, with D perhaps given as TRBD1 or TRBD2 (6 bases each). There are 15 residues in the CDR3. The germline V gene encodes CDR1 GTSNPN and CDR2 SVGIG (reference sequence). CDR3 amino acids: CVLKSAGEDTGELFF. The DNA of the CDR3 is TGTGTCTTGAAGAGTGCAGGGGAGGATACCGGGGAGCTGTTTTTT. Full variable domain (outside the CDR3, taken from reference TRBV30 and TRBJ2-2): SQTIHQWPATLVQPVGSPLSLECTVEGTSNPNLYWYRQAAGRGLQLLFYSVGIGQISSEVPQNLSASRPQDRQFILSSKKLLLSDSGFYLCVLKSAGEDTGELFFGEGSRLTVL.

V is TRBV2 and J is TRBJ1-5, with a tentative D call TRBD1 (6 bases). This CDR3 region has 14 residues. Between the trimmed V and J ends, which lost 6 bases and 2 bases, there was a span of 11 bases. Germline V gives CDR1 SNHLY, CDR2 FYNNEI. The CDR3 loop is CASSLQGGNQPQHF. The CDR3 DNA reads TGTGCCAGCAGCTTACAGGGAGGCAATCAGCCCCAGCATTTT.

This clone was recorded many times. CDR3 protein: CASSRGRGGTYEQYF. As DNA, the CDR3 is TGTGCCAGCAGCCGGGGACGGGGGGGAACCTACGAGCAGTACTTC. The rearrangement joins TRBV14 to TRBJ2-7, with 8 positions matching TRBD2. The CDR3 totals 15 residues. In germline, CDR1 is SGHDN, CDR2 FVKESK. With V trimmed by 4 bases and J by 2 bases, 7 bases remained unmatched.

The rearrangement uses TRBV7-9 and TRBJ2-1, with 7 nucleotides matching TRBD1. With V trimmed by 6 bases and J by 6 bases, 8 bases remained unmatched. CDR3 length: 14 residues. Germline CDR1 is SEHNR and CDR2 is FQNEAQ (reference sequence). CDR3 sequence reads: CASRLSGTVNEQFF. In nucleotides, the CDR3 is TGTGCCAGCAGGTTGTCCGGGACAGTCAATGAGCAGTTCTTC.

This clone has more than one count but fewer than ten. V gene TRBV28 combines with J gene TRBJ2-4; D uncertain. Germline V gene data show CDR1 as MDHEN and CDR2 as SYDVKM. Trimming took off 0 bases at V and 3 bases at J, with 9 bases between the two ends. This CDR3 region has 15 residues. DNA for the CDR3: TGTGCCAGCAGTTTATGGGATTTAGGCAAAAACATTCAGTACTTC. Its translation is CASSLWDLGKNIQYF.

This clone was recorded once. The chain recombines TRBV7-2 with TRBJ2-7, with D tentatively TRBD1 (6 bases). This CDR3 region has 17 residues. Trimming cost V 5 bases and J 0 bases, with 20 bases left between them. The germline V gene encodes CDR1 SGHTA and CDR2 FQGNSA. The CDR3 sequence: CASSLSSGTRNSYEQYF. CDR3 DNA: TGTGCCAGCAGCCTAAGTTCCGGGACAAGAAACTCCTACGAGCAGTACTTC.

This chain links TRBV5-6 with TRBJ2-5; 7 bases are shared with TRBD1. The CDR3 spans 15 residues. Germline CDR1 is SGHDT and CDR2 is YYEEEE. J lost 5 bases, V lost 4 bases, and 11 bases had no gene match. CDR3: CASSTGTVQGETQYF. As DNA, the CDR3 is TGTGCCAGCAGCACAGGGACAGTTCAGGGGGAGACCCAGTACTTC.

V is TRBV19 and J is TRBJ1-5; D is undetermined. The CDR3 spans 14 residues. Trimming stripped 3 bases from V and 3 bases from J, with 9 bases between. Germline loops: CDR1 LNHDA, CDR2 SQIVND (reference sequence). For the CDR3, the DNA is TGTGCCAGTAGTATCGAATTAAACAATCAGCCCCAGCATTTT. Translated: CASSIELNNQPQHF.

This chain connects TRBV7-3 to TRBJ2-7; TRBD1 might be the D (6 bases). V gave up 2 bases and J gave up 3 bases, with 14 bases separating them. Germline V lookup: CDR1 SGHTA, CDR2 FQGTGA. This CDR3 region has 15 residues. DNA for the CDR3: TGTGCCAGCAGCTTAGGTTCAGGGGTTGGCTACGAGCAGTACTTC. Translation: CASSLGSGVGYEQYF.

This chain joins TRBV5-4 and TRBJ2-5; D remains unclear. Germline values: CDR1 SGHNT, CDR2 YYREEE (reference sequence). Trimming removed 0 bases from V and 5 bases from J, with 14 bases in between. There are 15 residues in the CDR3. The CDR3, as DNA: TGTGCCAGCAGCTTGGGAGGCGCTTTGGGGGAGACCCAGTACTTC. It translates to CASSLGGALGETQYF.

This clone occurred a few times. This specimen includes other DNA sequences encoding the same CDR3. The chain employs TRBV5-1 and TRBJ2-5; D not resolved. This CDR3 has 14 residues. CDR1 SGHRS and CDR2 YFSETQ come from the germline V gene. The V and J ends lost 0 bases and 0 bases respectively, with 6 bases between them. DNA of the CDR3: TGCGCCAGCAGCTTGGATACAAACCAAGAGACCCAGTACTTC. Its translation: CASSLDTNQETQYF.

The table lists this clone with a few counts. This chain connects TRBV11-2 to TRBJ2-2; D is ambiguous. The germline CDR1 and CDR2 sequences are SGHAT and FQNNGV. The length of the CDR3 is 15 residues. V lost 5 bases, J lost 4 bases, and 14 bases lay in between. The chain's CDR3 is CASSKSRRATGELFF. Here the CDR3 DNA reads TGTGCCAGCAGCAAATCCCGAAGGGCCACCGGGGAGCTGTTTTTT.

This clone appeared a single time. The chain recombines TRBV27 with TRBJ2-4; 10 bases agree with TRBD1. J gave up 9 bases and V 5 bases, and 7 bases lay outside the gene matches. Germline CDR1 reads MNHEY; CDR2 reads SMNVEV (reference sequence). The CDR3 is 14 amino acids. The CDR3 nucleotides are TGTGCCAGCAGTCTCCGACAGGGGGCGACCATTCAGTACTTC. It specifies CASSLRQGATIQYF.

In the case of this clone: An end of the junction differs from the germline gene, which may be a read error. The J gene is TRBJ1-2, the V gene TRBV28; tentatively, D is TRBD1 (5 bases). Germline V gene lookup returns CDR1 MDHEN and CDR2 SYDVKM. The CDR3 is made up of 14 amino acids. In DNA, the CDR3 is TGTGCCAGCAGTCCCTGGGACGGGCAGAGCTACCCTAATTTC. This sequence encodes CASSPWDGQSYPNF.

This chain connects TRBV28 to TRBJ1-5; 10 bases align to TRBD1. Germline-derived CDR1 and CDR2 are MDHEN and SYDVKM. After removal of 5 bases from V and 3 bases from J, the junction contained 7 bases not matched to a gene. This CDR3 is 16 amino acids long. CDR3 DNA: TGTGCCAGCAGTGGGCCGACAGGGGGCGTCAATCAGCCCCAGCATTTT. Translation gives CASSGPTGGVNQPQHF.

With respect to this clone: In the same sample, other DNA sequences code for this CDR3. V and J are TRBV18 and TRBJ2-2; the D is unclear. The CDR3 extends over 12 amino acids. The V end was cut by 0 bases, the J end by 5 bases, with 1 base between. Germline lookup yields CDR1 KGHSH and CDR2 LQKENI. The DNA of the CDR3 is TGTGCCAGCTCACCACCGACCGGGGAGCTGTTTTTT. Encoded protein: CASSPPTGELFF.

The chain has TRBV5-4 and TRBJ2-2; 7 bases agree with TRBD1. The junction had 5 bases not matched to a gene; V was cut back by 2 bases and J by 4 bases. Germline-derived CDR1 and CDR2 are SGHNT and YYREEE (reference sequence). The CDR3 loop spans 15 amino acids. This CDR3 is CASSLTTGSTGELFF. In nucleotides, the CDR3 is TGTGCCAGCAGCTTAACGACAGGGTCCACCGGGGAGCTGTTTTTT.

Only a few counts were recorded for this clone. This chain connects TRBV10-3 to TRBJ1-2; D perhaps matches TRBD1 (6 bases). There are 15 residues in the CDR3. The V end was cut by 6 bases, the J end by 6 bases, with 20 bases between. Germline V lookup: CDR1 ENHRY, CDR2 SYGVKD. The CDR3 DNA reads TGTGCCATCAGGGGTTCAGGACAGACATACAATGGCTACACCTTC. Its protein is CAIRGSGQTYNGYTF.